This TCR beta chain came from a study of blood T cell repertoires in COVID-19. Study at large: Donors in the United States, Italy and Spain gave samples during acute or convalescent COVID-19.

The V gene end was trimmed by 4 bases and the J gene end by 2 bases; junction bases not matched to a gene: 10. CDR3 length: 16 residues. Germline CDR1 reads LNHDA; CDR2 reads SQIVND (reference sequence). In the original processing: Amplification from reference gene primers served as the basis for estimated nucleated cell counts. Sequencing used immunoSEQ multiplex PCR; TCRdb keeps in-frame clones, though not all of them. That table furnishes V, J and clone size, whereas the DNA furnished D and trimming. The data show 170,000 or so clones, with 65% to 85% seen just once and roughly 2.9% held by the top ten.

The rearrangement joins TRBV19 to TRBJ1-2; 7 nucleotides line up with TRBD1. This clonotype was obtained from an older woman with acute or convalescent COVID-19. The sequencing input was peripheral blood. CDR3: CASSTSPGGFNYGYTF. CDR3 in DNA: TGTGCCAGTAGTACATCACCAGGGGGGTTCAACTATGGCTACACCTTC.